Listed below are T cell receptor beta chains from one sample, sequenced in a study of CD4 T cells in relation to SARS-CoV-2 and coronaviruses. TCRdb keeps only in-frame clones here, not all; method: immunoSEQ multiplex PCR. The data contain about 68,000 clones, over 90% of them singletons. The specimen sequenced was naive CD4+ T cells from PBMCs. These receptors came from a human donor in good health. Both conserved end residues are part of each CDR3. Expanded clones get a size class; other rows say once, few or many, or leave the size out.

J gene	V gene	clone size	CDR3 protein
TRBJ2-2	TRBV7-2	-	CASSPIYATGELFF
TRBJ2-1	TRBV9	-	CASSASGQSNEQFF
TRBJ2-2	TRBV7-7	-	CASSLGPGPTNTGELFF
TRBJ2-2	TRBV10-3	-	CAISGGTLAAHTGELFF
TRBJ2-7	TRBV2	-	CASSEQGSTYEQYF
TRBJ2-1	TRBV18	-	CASSPSGHFYNEQFF
TRBJ1-1	TRBV7-8	-	CASSPAGQGTNTEAFF
TRBJ2-1	TRBV5-6	-	CASSWTGSSYNEQFF
TRBJ1-5	TRBV6-1	-	CASSEWGNQPQHF
TRBJ2-3	TRBV5-5	-	CASILFDRGTDTQYF
TRBJ1-5	TRBV28	-	CASGITVYSNQPQHF
TRBJ1-1	TRBV7-2	-	CASSVQGNTEAFF
TRBJ2-2	TRBV27	-	CASSLMGFTGELFF
TRBJ1-3	TRBV5-1	-	CASSPGGSGNTIYF
TRBJ2-3	TRBV18	-	CASSPQMTSGGTDTQYF
TRBJ2-5	TRBV7-2	-	CASSLAGGRGETQYF
TRBJ2-1	TRBV5-1	-	CASSSYRGTGDEQFF
TRBJ1-2	TRBV28	-	CASSSHPGPRVGYGYTF
TRBJ2-7	TRBV28	-	CASRRTVNYEQYF
TRBJ1-4	TRBV11-2	-	CASSTNRAETNEKLFF
TRBJ1-2	TRBV28	-	CASSPQGGKGYTF
TRBJ2-7	TRBV6-5	-	CASSRGTGGDEQYF
TRBJ2-2	TRBV5-5	-	CASSSSRAPGELFF
TRBJ2-4	TRBV7-9	-	CASSPRLAGGWNIQYF
TRBJ2-3	TRBV2	-	CASMSVPDTQYF
TRBJ2-1	TRBV5-3	-	CARSFLPNEQFF
TRBJ2-1	TRBV5-4	-	CASSLQREGGDEQFF
TRBJ1-3	TRBV6-5	-	CASSRGSGNTIYF
TRBJ2-2	TRBV10-3	-	CAISEGEGNTGELFF
TRBJ2-5	TRBV7-2	once	CASSTGTSVGPQYF
TRBJ2-7	TRBV7-9	-	CASSLQQLSARTGSYEQYF
TRBJ1-1	TRBV28	-	CASRLPGMGAFF
TRBJ1-3	TRBV6-6	-	CASSYTPGQGTNTIYF
TRBJ2-3	TRBV3-1/TRBV3-2	-	CASRSLAGGGTDTQYF
TRBJ2-1	TRBV24-1	-	CATSRTAGGPSEQFF